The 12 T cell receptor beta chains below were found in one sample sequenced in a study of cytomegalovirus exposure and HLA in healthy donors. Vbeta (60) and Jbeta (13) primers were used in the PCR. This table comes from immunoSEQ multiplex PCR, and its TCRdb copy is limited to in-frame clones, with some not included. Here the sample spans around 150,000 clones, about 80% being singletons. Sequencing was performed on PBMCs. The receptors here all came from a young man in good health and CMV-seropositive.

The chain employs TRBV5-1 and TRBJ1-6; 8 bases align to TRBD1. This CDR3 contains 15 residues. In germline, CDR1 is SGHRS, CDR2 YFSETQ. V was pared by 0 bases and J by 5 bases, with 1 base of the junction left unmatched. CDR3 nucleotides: TGCGCCAGCAGCTTGGGACAGGGGAATAATTCACCCCTCCACTTT. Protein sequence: CASSLGQGNNSPLHF.

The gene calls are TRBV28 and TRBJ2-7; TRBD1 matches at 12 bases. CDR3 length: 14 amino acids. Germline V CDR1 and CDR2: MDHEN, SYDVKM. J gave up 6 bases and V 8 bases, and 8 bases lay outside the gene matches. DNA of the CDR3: TGTGCCAGCTTACCGGGACAGGGGGCTGGCGAGCAGTACTTC. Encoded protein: CASLPGQGAGEQYF.

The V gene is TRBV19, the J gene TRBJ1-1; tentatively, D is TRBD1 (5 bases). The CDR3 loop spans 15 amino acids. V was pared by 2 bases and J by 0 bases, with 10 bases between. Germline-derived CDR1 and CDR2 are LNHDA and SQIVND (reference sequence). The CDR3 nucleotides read TGTGCCAGTAGTATATCGGGGGATATGAACACTGAAGCTTTCTTT. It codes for CASSISGDMNTEAFF.

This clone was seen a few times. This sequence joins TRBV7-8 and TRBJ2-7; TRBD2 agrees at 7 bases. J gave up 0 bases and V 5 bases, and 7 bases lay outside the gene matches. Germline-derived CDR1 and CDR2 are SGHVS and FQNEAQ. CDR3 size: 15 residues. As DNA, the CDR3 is TGTGCCAGCAGCCCAATGGCGGGGGTCTCCTACGAGCAGTACTTC. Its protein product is CASSPMAGVSYEQYF.

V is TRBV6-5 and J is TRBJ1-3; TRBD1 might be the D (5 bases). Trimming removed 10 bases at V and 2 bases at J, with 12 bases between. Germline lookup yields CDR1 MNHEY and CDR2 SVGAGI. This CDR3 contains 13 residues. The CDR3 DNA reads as TGTGCCACCTTCAAGACAGCTGGAAACACCATATATTTT. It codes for CATFKTAGNTIYF.

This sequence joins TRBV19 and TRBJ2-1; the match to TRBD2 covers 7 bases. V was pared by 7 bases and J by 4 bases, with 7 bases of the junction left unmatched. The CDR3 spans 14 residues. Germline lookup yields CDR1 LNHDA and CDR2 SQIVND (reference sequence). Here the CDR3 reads CASMGGTYYNEQFF. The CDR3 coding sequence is TGTGCCAGTATGGGGGGGACCTATTACAATGAGCAGTTCTTC.

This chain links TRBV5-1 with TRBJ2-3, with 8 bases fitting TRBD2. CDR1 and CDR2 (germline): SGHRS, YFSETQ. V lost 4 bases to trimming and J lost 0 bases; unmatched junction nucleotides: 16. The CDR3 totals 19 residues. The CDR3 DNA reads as TGCGCCAGCAGCATTCAGGGATTAGCGGGGAGCCCTAGCACAGATACGCAGTATTTT. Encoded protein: CASSIQGLAGSPSTDTQYF.

The CDR3 region has the DNA TGTGCCAGCAGAGTAACCGGGACAGGGGGCTATAATTCACCCCTCCACTTT. The encoded protein is CASRVTGTGGYNSPLHF. V is TRBV28 and J is TRBJ1-6; 11 nucleotides match TRBD1. The CDR3 is 17 residues long. In germline, CDR1 is MDHEN, CDR2 SYDVKM. J gave up 3 bases and V 6 bases, and 7 bases lay outside the gene matches.

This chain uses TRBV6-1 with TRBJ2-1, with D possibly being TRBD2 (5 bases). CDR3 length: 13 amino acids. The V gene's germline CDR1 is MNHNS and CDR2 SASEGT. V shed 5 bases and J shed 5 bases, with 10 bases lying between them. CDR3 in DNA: TGTGCCAGCAGTCCGGGATACGACAATGAGCAGTTCTTC. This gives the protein CASSPGYDNEQFF.

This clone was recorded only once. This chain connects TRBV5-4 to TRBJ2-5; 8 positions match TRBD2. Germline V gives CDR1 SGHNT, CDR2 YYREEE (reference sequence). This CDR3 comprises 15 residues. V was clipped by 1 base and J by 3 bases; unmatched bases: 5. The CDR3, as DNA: TGTGCCAGCAGCTTGCTAGCGGGTTCGGAAGAGACCCAGTACTTC. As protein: CASSLLAGSEETQYF.

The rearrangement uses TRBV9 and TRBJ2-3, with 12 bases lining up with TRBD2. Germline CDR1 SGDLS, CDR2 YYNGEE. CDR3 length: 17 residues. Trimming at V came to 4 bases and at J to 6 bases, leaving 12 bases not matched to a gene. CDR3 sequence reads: CASSPRGGLAGGDTQYF. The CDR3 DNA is TGTGCCAGCAGCCCCCGTGGGGGGCTAGCGGGAGGGGATACGCAGTATTTT.

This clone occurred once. CDR3 sequence reads: CASSPARLAGGQEQYF. The CDR3, as DNA: TGTGCCAGCTCACCCGCCCGACTAGCGGGAGGGCAAGAGCAGTACTTC. The V and J genes are TRBV18 and TRBJ2-7; 14 positions agree with TRBD2. The CDR3 is 16 amino acids. V lost 3 bases to trimming and J lost 7 bases; unmatched junction nucleotides: 8. Germline V gene data show CDR1 as KGHSH and CDR2 as LQKENI. Drawing the rest from reference TRBV18 and TRBJ2-7, the complete variable domain is NAGVMQNPRHLVRRRGQEARLRCSPMKGHSHVYWYRQLPEEGLKFMVYLQKENIIDESGMPKERFSAEFPKEGPSILRIQQVVRGDSAAYFCASSPARLAGGQEQYFGPGTRLTVT.